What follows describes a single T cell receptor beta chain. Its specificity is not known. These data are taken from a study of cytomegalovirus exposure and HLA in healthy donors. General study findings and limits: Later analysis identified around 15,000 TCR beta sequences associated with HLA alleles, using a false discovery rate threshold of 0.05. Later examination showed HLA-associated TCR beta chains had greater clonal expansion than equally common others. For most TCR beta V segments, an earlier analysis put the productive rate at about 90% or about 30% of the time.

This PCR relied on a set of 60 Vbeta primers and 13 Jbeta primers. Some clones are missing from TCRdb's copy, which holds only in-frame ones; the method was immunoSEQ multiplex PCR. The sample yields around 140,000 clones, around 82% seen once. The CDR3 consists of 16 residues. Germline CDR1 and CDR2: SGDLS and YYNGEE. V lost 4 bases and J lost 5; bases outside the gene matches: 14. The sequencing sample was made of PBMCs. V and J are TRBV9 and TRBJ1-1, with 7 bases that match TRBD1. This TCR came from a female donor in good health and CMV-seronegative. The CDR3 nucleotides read TGTGCCAGCAGCCAATCCACCGGGACCAGGGGGACTGAAGCTTTCTTT. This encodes CASSQSTGTRGTEAFF.